Listed below are T cell receptor beta chains from one sample, sequenced in a study of T cells in Graves' hyperthyroidism and ophthalmopathy. Using its own MiXCR run on the multiplex PCR reads, TCRdb lists one record per CDR3 protein. There are roughly 280,000 distinct CDR3 sequences in the sample; about 20% occur only once, and around 65% lies in the top ten. Sequencing was done on a sample of blood. These receptors were obtained from a young man with Graves' ophthalmopathy. Each CDR3 is given with its conserved first and last residue. A D gene is named only where the DNA matches it firmly. Size is stated for part of the rows, as once, few or many counts, or as a class when the clone is expanded.

J gene: TRBJ2-1
clone size: .
D gene: TRBD2
V gene: TRBV2
CDR3 protein: CASSGLAGIINEQFF
CDR3 DNA: TGTGCCAGCAGTGGTCTAGCGGGAATCATAAATGAGCAGTTCTTC

J gene: TRBJ2-7
clone size: few
D gene: .
V gene: TRBV12-5
CDR3 protein: CASGLVLRTTLAYEQYF
CDR3 DNA: TGTGCTAGTGGTTTGGTACTAAGGACTACACTGGCCTACGAGCAGTACTTC

J gene: TRBJ1-2
clone size: few
D gene: TRBD1
V gene: TRBV30
CDR3 protein: CAWRGEGAPGYTF
CDR3 DNA: TGTGCCTGGAGAGGTGAGGGGGCGCCTGGCTACACCTTC

J gene: TRBJ1-4
clone size: .
D gene: .
V gene: TRBV6-9
CDR3 protein: CASSLQRFDEKLFF
CDR3 DNA: TGTGCCAGCAGTTTACAGCGTTTTGATGAAAAACTGTTTTTT

J gene: TRBJ2-1
clone size: many
D gene: .
V gene: TRBV7-2
CDR3 protein: CASRSPPVNEQFF
CDR3 DNA: TGTGCCAGCAGGTCCCCCCCCGTCAATGAGCAGTTCTTC

J gene: TRBJ2-1
clone size: few
D gene: .
V gene: TRBV29-1
CDR3 protein: CSVPNTNNEQFF
CDR3 DNA: TGCAGCGTCCCCAACACCAACAATGAGCAGTTCTTC

J gene: TRBJ1-2
clone size: many
D gene: TRBD1
V gene: TRBV18
CDR3 protein: CASSPRGTGKSYGYTF
CDR3 DNA: TGTGCCAGCTCACCACGAGGGACAGGGAAGAGCTATGGCTACACCTTC

J gene: TRBJ2-7
clone size: .
D gene: .
V gene: TRBV12-3/TRBV12-4
CDR3 protein: CASTLRDNPSYEQYF
CDR3 DNA: TGTGCCAGCACCCTCCGGGACAATCCCTCCTACGAGCAGTACTTC

J gene: TRBJ2-2
clone size: .
D gene: .
V gene: TRBV20-1
CDR3 protein: CSARSGKGGGELFF
CDR3 DNA: TGCAGTGCTAGATCCGGGAAGGGTGGCGGGGAGCTGTTTTTT

J gene: TRBJ2-5
clone size: .
D gene: TRBD1
V gene: TRBV7-3
CDR3 protein: CASSSDRGETQYF
CDR3 DNA: TGTGCCAGCAGCTCTGACAGGGGAGAGACCCAGTACTTC

J gene: TRBJ2-5
clone size: .
D gene: .
V gene: TRBV2
CDR3 protein: CASSLTEYQETQYF
CDR3 DNA: TGTGCCAGCAGTCTTACTGAGTACCAAGAGACCCAGTACTTC

J gene: TRBJ2-2
clone size: once
D gene: .
V gene: TRBV5-1
CDR3 protein: CASSLARAGAGELFF
CDR3 DNA: TGCGCCAGCAGCTTGGCCCGGGCAGGGGCCGGGGAGCTGTTTTTT

J gene: TRBJ1-2
clone size: .
D gene: .
V gene: TRBV10-3
CDR3 protein: CAISDLTAGYTF
CDR3 DNA: TGTGCCATCAGTGATTTAACAGCTGGCTACACCTTC

J gene: TRBJ2-5
clone size: few
D gene: .
V gene: TRBV11-3
CDR3 protein: CASSLDGLAAQYF
CDR3 DNA: TGTGCCAGCAGCTTAGATGGGTTGGCGGCCCAGTACTTC

J gene: TRBJ1-2
clone size: many
D gene: .
V gene: TRBV3-1
CDR3 protein: CASSQGRGWNGYTF
CDR3 DNA: TGTGCCAGCAGCCAAGGACGGGGATGGAATGGCTACACCTTC

J gene: TRBJ2-3
clone size: .
D gene: TRBD1
V gene: TRBV15
CDR3 protein: CATSSKTGTGVATQYF
CDR3 DNA: TGTGCCACCAGCAGTAAAACCGGGACAGGGGTCGCCACGCAGTATTTT

J gene: TRBJ2-5
clone size: .
D gene: TRBD1
V gene: TRBV11-1
CDR3 protein: CASSPRQGETQYF
CDR3 DNA: TGTGCCAGCAGCCCCCGACAGGGCGAGACCCAGTACTTC